This is a list of T cell receptor beta chains from one sample in a study of identical twins. Each CDR3 protein is one row after TCRdb ran MiXCR on the 5' RACE reads. The sample shows around 480,000 distinct CDR3 sequences, around 14% of them seen only once. This sample also belongs to another study, concerning yellow fever vaccine responses in identical twins.

Sequenced sample: CD4+ T cells sorted from blood. The receptors come from a woman aged 18 to 35 in good health. CDR3s include the opening cysteine and the closing phenylalanine or tryptophan. A D gene is named only where the DNA matches it firmly. Not every row has a clone size; where given, it reads once, few, many or a size class.

cdr3_aa | cdr3_nt | j_call | clone_size | v_call | d_call | cdr3_length
CASSLGLAGGFSYNEQFF | TGCGCCAGCAGCTTGGGACTAGCGGGGGGCTTCTCCTACAATGAGCAGTTCTTC | TRBJ2-1 | . | TRBV5-1 | TRBD2 | 18
CASSLREANEQFF | TGCGCCAGCAGCTTGAGGGAGGCCAATGAGCAGTTCTTC | TRBJ2-1 | few | TRBV5-1 | . | 13
CASSRGGGPEQYF | TGTGCCAGCAGTCGCGGGGGTGGGCCCGAGCAGTACTTC | TRBJ2-7 | few | TRBV28 | TRBD2 | 13
CASAPVGSGRNNEQFF | TGTGCCAGCGCTCCTGTGGGTAGCGGGAGAAACAATGAGCAGTTCTTC | TRBJ2-1 | few | TRBV28 | TRBD2 | 16
CASSLVGGGPKNIQYF | TGTGCCAGCAGCTTAGTAGGAGGGGGGCCCAAAAACATTCAGTACTTC | TRBJ2-4 | few | TRBV11-2 | . | 16
CASSFVRQGAGELFF | TGTGCCAGCAGCTTTGTTCGACAGGGGGCCGGGGAGCTGTTTTTT | TRBJ2-2 | few | TRBV7-9 | TRBD1 | 15
CASSSEDGKGIQYF | TGTGCCAGCAGCTCAGAGGACGGGAAGGGCATTCAGTACTTC | TRBJ2-4 | . | TRBV7-2 | . | 14
CASSLSGGLTEAFF | TGTGCCAGCAGTTTATCGGGGGGGCTCACTGAAGCTTTCTTT | TRBJ1-1 | . | TRBV28 | . | 14
CATSEGTVGTDTQYF | TGTGCCACCAGTGAGGGGACAGTTGGCACAGATACGCAGTATTTT | TRBJ2-3 | . | TRBV24-1 | TRBD1 | 15
CASSQRENNEQFF | TGCGCCAGCAGCCAAAGGGAAAACAATGAGCAGTTCTTC | TRBJ2-1 | . | TRBV4-1 | . | 13
CASSYSTGGEAFF | TGTGCCAGCAGTTACTCGACAGGCGGAGAAGCTTTCTTT | TRBJ1-1 | . | TRBV6-2/TRBV6-3 | . | 13
CASSLLASPGEQYF | TGTGCCAGCAGCCTACTAGCGTCCCCCGGCGAGCAGTACTTC | TRBJ2-7 | . | TRBV6-1 | TRBD2 | 14
CASRQGQVETQYF | TGTGCCAGTCGGCAGGGCCAGGTAGAGACCCAGTACTTC | TRBJ2-5 | . | TRBV11-1 | . | 13
CASSPDGASTDTQYF | TGTGCCAGCAGTCCCGACGGTGCTAGCACAGATACGCAGTATTTT | TRBJ2-3 | . | TRBV12-3/TRBV12-4 | . | 15
CASSRQGYNEQFF | TGTGCCAGCAGCCGACAGGGGTACAATGAGCAGTTCTTC | TRBJ2-1 | many | TRBV2 | TRBD1 | 13
CASSNAGGPADTQYF | TGCGCCAGCAGCAACGCGGGGGGGCCGGCGGATACGCAGTATTTT | TRBJ2-3 | . | TRBV5-1 | TRBD2 | 15
CASSSRTTRLSYEQFF | TGTGCCAGCAGTTCCCGCACCACCCGCCTAAGCTATGAGCAGTTCTTC | TRBJ2-1 | . | TRBV6-2/TRBV6-3 | . | 16
CASSPRGRGVDSPLHF | TGTGCCAGCAGTCCTCGGGGCAGGGGAGTGGATTCACCCCTCCACTTT | TRBJ1-6 | few | TRBV27 | . | 16
CASSQDWGDEQYF | TGTGCCAGCAGCCAAGATTGGGGCGACGAGCAGTACTTC | TRBJ2-7 | . | TRBV4-2 | . | 13
CSALGHPERYNEQFF | TGCAGTGCACTGGGACACCCAGAGCGGTACAATGAGCAGTTCTTC | TRBJ2-1 | . | TRBV20-1 | . | 15
CATSRDSRGNQPQHF | TGTGCCACCAGCAGAGATTCTCGGGGAAATCAGCCCCAGCATTTT | TRBJ1-5 | few | TRBV15 | . | 15
CASSLGGLGTRELFF | TGTGCCAGCAGTTTAGGGGGGTTAGGGACCCGGGAGCTGTTTTTT | TRBJ2-2 | . | TRBV12-3/TRBV12-4 | . | 15
CSARGAGTSGRFSYNEQFF | TGCAGTGCTAGAGGCGCGGGTACTAGCGGGAGGTTCTCCTACAATGAGCAGTTCTTC | TRBJ2-1 | . | TRBV20-1 | TRBD2 | 19
CASSLTLAGGASSYNEQFF | TGCGCCAGCAGCTTGACCCTAGCGGGGGGGGCTAGCTCCTACAATGAGCAGTTCTTC | TRBJ2-1 | few | TRBV5-1 | TRBD2 | 19
CAISGTGAIYEQYF | TGTGCCATCAGTGGGACAGGGGCGATCTACGAGCAGTACTTC | TRBJ2-7 | . | TRBV10-3 | TRBD1 | 14
CASSLNAGPYEQYF | TGTGCCAGCAGCTTAAACGCAGGGCCCTACGAGCAGTACTTC | TRBJ2-7 | few | TRBV11-1 | . | 14
CASSFRPGELFF | TGTGCCAGCAGTTTTAGGCCCGGGGAGCTGTTTTTT | TRBJ2-2 | few | TRBV12-3/TRBV12-4 | . | 12
CAISEQAAVYEQYF | TGTGCCATCAGTGAGCAAGCGGCAGTCTACGAGCAGTACTTC | TRBJ2-7 | few | TRBV10-3 | . | 14
CASSQEGRPQYF | TGTGCCAGCAGCCAAGAGGGCAGGCCGCAGTATTTT | TRBJ2-3 | . | TRBV3-1 | . | 12
CASSPRTAVGTYEQYF | TGTGCCAGCTCACCACGAACAGCAGTTGGGACCTACGAGCAGTACTTC | TRBJ2-7 | few | TRBV18 | . | 16
CSGPRDRDHSNQPQHF | TGCAGTGGACCTAGGGACAGGGACCATAGCAATCAGCCCCAGCATTTT | TRBJ1-5 | few | TRBV29-1 | TRBD1 | 16
CSVEVLVDTQYF | TGCAGCGTTGAGGTTCTCGTAGATACGCAGTATTTT | TRBJ2-3 | . | TRBV29-1 | . | 12
CAIRGRGWTTEAFF | TGTGCCATTAGAGGCAGGGGTTGGACCACTGAAGCTTTCTTT | TRBJ1-1 | . | TRBV28 | . | 14
CASSQGRDGGYTF | TGTGCCAGCAGCCAAGGCCGGGATGGGGGCTACACCTTC | TRBJ1-2 | few | TRBV3-1 | . | 13
CASSPTGVETQYF | TGTGCCAGCTCACCGACGGGAGTGGAGACCCAGTACTTC | TRBJ2-5 | few | TRBV18 | . | 13
CASSPVMGLGGPYEQYF | TGTGCCAGCAGCCCGGTTATGGGCCTTGGGGGCCCCTACGAGCAGTACTTC | TRBJ2-7 | . | TRBV12-3/TRBV12-4 | . | 17
CASSYPTGVYEQYF | TGTGCCAGCAGTTACCCCACGGGGGTCTACGAGCAGTACTTC | TRBJ2-7 | . | TRBV6-5 | . | 14
CASSLERLAGGLVDTQYF | TGCGCCAGCAGCTTGGAACGGTTGGCGGGGGGGCTTGTAGATACGCAGTATTTT | TRBJ2-3 | . | TRBV5-1 | TRBD2 | 18
CASAIGGPLYF | TGTGCCAGCGCCATCGGGGGGCCTCTGTACTTC | TRBJ2-4 | few | TRBV18 | . | 11
CASSTRGGVADTQYF | TGTGCCAGCTCCACACGGGGGGGGGTCGCAGATACGCAGTATTTT | TRBJ2-3 | . | TRBV28 | TRBD2 | 15
CASSQEDYGYTF | TGTGCCAGCAGCCAAGAGGACTATGGCTACACCTTC | TRBJ1-2 | few | TRBV3-1 | . | 12
CASSAWLAGGPSTGELFF | TGTGCCAGCAGTGCGTGGCTAGCGGGAGGGCCCTCCACCGGGGAGCTGTTTTTT | TRBJ2-2 | . | TRBV2 | TRBD2 | 18
CASSLSGQGSVQYF | TGTGCCAGCAGTTTGTCGGGACAGGGATCCGTTCAGTACTTC | TRBJ2-4 | . | TRBV28 | TRBD1 | 14
CASSVTGEREQYF | TGTGCCAGCAGCGTGACAGGGGAGCGGGAGCAGTACTTC | TRBJ2-7 | . | TRBV9 | TRBD1 | 13
CASSQTGTYYEQYF | TGCGCCAGCAGCCAGACCGGGACGTACTACGAGCAGTACTTC | TRBJ2-7 | many | TRBV4-1 | . | 14